This T cell receptor (beta chain) was sequenced for a study of identical twins. Per germline, CDR1 MNHEY and CDR2 SMNVEV (reference sequence). Trimming removed 7 bases at V and 4 bases at J, with 19 bases between. CDR3 length equals 15 residues. This clonotype has only a few counts. TCRdb reanalysed the 5' RACE reads using MiXCR and keeps one entry per CDR3 protein. The table lists about 660,000 distinct CDR3 sequences, over 8.5% of them singletons. These data were also reused for a study on yellow fever vaccine responses in identical twins.

V is TRBV27 and J is TRBJ1-2; D is unclear. The sequencing sample was made of PBMCs. This sequence was found in a woman younger than 30 in good health. This CDR3 reads CASKVGSDRRYGYTF. CDR3 sequence (DNA): TGTGCCAGCAAGGTGGGGTCGGACCGTCGCTATGGCTACACCTTC.